The clone carrying this T cell receptor (gamma chain) was seen many times. Its specificity is unknown. Vgamma9/Vdelta2+ and Vdelta2-negative gammadelta T cells were flow-sorted from PBMC for bulk sequencing. This entry comes from a study of γδ T cells in repeated Plasmodium falciparum infection. Study summary: Each infection was followed by sampling at 21 days, plus baseline and some pre-infection draws.

TCRdb called clones from the multiplex PCR reads again using CATT. The table lists roughly 24,000 gamma-chain clones, over 2.5% of them singletons, with 30% to 35% in the top ten. Study-level results: Vdelta2-negative gammadelta repertoires appeared less diverse and less shared in Malian than Australian children.

The CDR3 contains 13 residues. The V gene end was trimmed by 5 bases and the J gene end by 8 bases; junction bases not matched to a gene: 8. CDR1 EGSTGY and CDR2 YDSYTSSV come from the germline V gene. The material sequenced was gamma-delta T cells from blood. This receptor was taken from a pool of human donors (malaria-infected and uninfected, not separated). V is TRGV4 and J is TRGJP1. CDR3 amino acids: CATWAGSGWFKIF. The CDR3 DNA sequence: TGTGCCACCTGGGCCGGATCGGGTTGGTTCAAGATATTT.